Listed here are 31 T cell receptor beta chains from one sample, sequenced in a study of CD8+CD57+ T cells in acquired aplastic anemia. Sequenced patients had shown CD8+CD57+ cell expansion by flow cytometry. TCR beta VDJ combinations and CDR3 sequences were profiled from genomic DNA. TCRdb independently ran MiXCR on the reads; one entry per CDR3 protein. The repertoire holds around 180,000 distinct CDR3 sequences, with less than 50% as singletons. The sequencing sample was made of sorted CD4+, CD8+, or CD8+CD57+ T cells (not recorded which) from PBMCs. Receptors were obtained from a human donor with aplastic anemia.

As for this clonotype: Since no conserved phenylalanine or tryptophan closes the CDR3, a read error is the likely cause. It is unclear where the CDR3 begins or ends on the DNA, so no DNA is shown, and the CDR3 is as TCRdb lists it. The J gene is TRBJ1-1, the V gene TRBV18. Germline V gene sequence: CDR1 KGHSH, CDR2 LQKENI. Inclusive of both ends, the CDR3 amounts to 8 amino acids. CDR3 loop: CASSPRTP.

V and J are TRBV15 and TRBJ2-7, with D unclear. V lost 1 base to trimming and J lost 4 bases, with 5 bases between them. Germline assignment: CDR1 LNHNV and CDR2 YYDKDF (reference sequence). This CDR3 comprises 12 residues. CDR3 DNA: TGTGCCACCAGCAGAGGGATATACGAGCAGTACTTC. Its translation is CATSRGIYEQYF.

This clonotype was observed many times. The chain recombines TRBV9 with TRBJ2-1; D uncertain. The CDR3 length is 14 residues. Per the germline V gene, CDR1 is SGDLS and CDR2 is YYNGEE. The ends were cut back, 7 bases at V and 3 bases at J, with 14 bases in the middle. As DNA, the CDR3 is TGTGCCAGCGGGTTGCGCGGTAACTACAATGAGCAGTTCTTC. Its translation is CASGLRGNYNEQFF.

As regards this clonotype: Germline is not matched at one junction end, which may reflect a read error. This chain connects TRBV7-9 to TRBJ2-7, with no clear D. Germline CDR1 reads SEHNR; CDR2 reads FQNEAQ (reference sequence). This CDR3 spans 12 amino acids. Here the CDR3 reads CASSQPSYEQYF. The CDR3 region has the DNA TGCGCCAGCAGCCAACCTTCGTACGAGCAGTACTTC.

The V and J genes are TRBV24-1 and TRBJ2-2; TRBD2 matches 7 bases. The V gene end was trimmed by 4 bases and the J gene end by 3 bases; junction bases not matched to a gene: 10. Germline CDR1 reads KGHDR; CDR2 reads SFDVKD. The CDR3 is 17 residues long. The DNA for the CDR3 is TGTGCCACCAGTGACCACGAGACTAGCAGTTACACCGGGGAGCTGTTTTTT. Amino acid sequence: CATSDHETSSYTGELFF.

This clonotype appeared a single time. This may come from a read error, since a much larger clone is one base off. The gene calls are TRBV5-1 and TRBJ2-5, with D possibly called TRBD1 or TRBD2 (5 bases each). CDR1 SGHRS and CDR2 YFSETQ come from the germline V gene. The CDR3 is 11 residues long. V lost 7 bases, J lost 4 bases, and 8 bases lay in between. The CDR3, as DNA: TGCGCCAGCGGGACGGGAGAGACCCAGTACTTC. Its protein is CASGTGETQYF.

In its sample, this clonotype was seen once. The chain combines TRBV29-1 with TRBJ2-3; TRBD1 might be the D (6 bases). Trimming pared 7 bases from V and 7 bases from J, leaving 9 bases between. The CDR3 spans 10 residues. CDR1 SQVTM and CDR2 ANQGSEA come from the germline V gene. This CDR3 reads CSAQGNTQYF. CDR3 DNA: TGCAGCGCCCAGGGGAATACGCAGTATTTT.

This clonotype appeared many times. V and J are TRBV15 and TRBJ1-5, with 7 bases lining up with TRBD1. The ends lost 9 bases at V and 0 bases at J; junction bases unmatched: 5. CDR3 length: 14 residues. Germline V CDR1 and CDR2: LNHNV, YYDKDF (reference sequence). For the CDR3, the DNA is TGTGCCACGGGGGGGACAGATAGCAATCAGCCCCAGCATTTT. This encodes CATGGTDSNQPQHF.

The chain recombines TRBV14 with TRBJ2-1, with D unclear. The V and J ends lost 1 base and 4 bases respectively, with 5 bases between them. Germline-derived CDR1 and CDR2 are SGHDN and FVKESK. The CDR3 totals 13 residues. The DNA of the CDR3 is TGTGCCAGCAGCCAAGGGGGTTACAATGAGCAGTTCTTC. Translation: CASSQGGYNEQFF. The whole variable domain, remainder taken from reference TRBV14 and TRBJ2-1, is EAGVTQFPSHSVIEKGQTVTLRCDPISGHDNLYWYRRVMGKEIKFLLHFVKESKQDESGMPNNRFLAERTGGTYSTLKVQPAELEDSGVYFCASSQGGYNEQFFGPGTRLTVL.

The J gene is TRBJ2-3, the V gene TRBV7-9, with D uncertain. V lost 3 bases and J 6 bases, leaving 7 bases between the germline ends. Per germline, CDR1 SEHNR and CDR2 FQNEAQ (reference sequence). CDR3 size: 12 residues. CDR3 in DNA: TGTGCCAGCAGCTTCGTCGCGGATACGCAGTATTTT. Translation gives CASSFVADTQYF.

This clonotype appeared once. This chain links TRBV20-1 with TRBJ2-7, with 10 bases lining up with TRBD2. With 4 bases clipped from V and 5 bases from J, the junction kept 5 bases outside the gene matches. The CDR3 sequence is 13 residues long. CDR1 is DFQATT and CDR2 is SNEGSKA in the germline V gene (reference sequence). CDR3 loop: CSATLAGGNEQYF. In DNA form, the CDR3 reads TGCAGTGCTACCTTAGCGGGAGGAAACGAGCAGTACTTC.

The sample holds many counts of this clonotype. The rearrangement uses TRBV10-1 and TRBJ2-2, with 15 bases aligning to TRBD2. This CDR3 is built from 19 residues. V shed 4 bases, J shed 1 base, and the junction held 7 bases outside the gene matches. CDR1 and CDR2 (germline): WNHNN, SYGVQD (reference sequence). CDR3 loop: CASSALGLAGGRNTGELFF. CDR3 DNA: TGCGCCAGCAGTGCTCTAGGACTAGCGGGAGGGCGGAACACCGGGGAGCTGTTTTTT.

This clonotype is a singleton in its sample. Germline is not matched at one junction end, which may reflect a read error. This chain connects TRBV3-1 to TRBJ2-7, with D unresolved. Germline V gene data show CDR1 as LGHDT and CDR2 as YNNKEL (reference sequence). This CDR3 spans 15 amino acids. CDR3 DNA sequence: TGTGCCAGCAGCCAAGAAACACTTACCTCCTGCGAGCAGTACTTC. Residues: CASSQETLTSCEQYF.

This clonotype was picked up a small number of times. The chain employs TRBV20-1 and TRBJ1-1; tentative D call: TRBD1 (5 bases). The V end was cut by 5 bases, the J end by 4 bases, with 14 bases between. Germline V gene lookup returns CDR1 DFQATT and CDR2 SNEGSKA (reference sequence). CDR3 length: 13 amino acids. CDR3 coding DNA: TGCAGTGCTGCAGGGACCGGACCCACTGAAGCTTTCTTT. Protein product: CSAAGTGPTEAFF.

V is TRBV25-1 and J is TRBJ2-2, with D unresolved. V was shortened by 2 bases and J by 1 base, with 8 bases between the two germline ends. This CDR3 spans 15 amino acids. CDR1 is MGHDK and CDR2 is SYGVNS in the germline V gene. This chain's CDR3 is CASSETRRNTGELFF. For the CDR3, the DNA is TGTGCCAGCAGTGAAACCAGGAGGAACACCGGGGAGCTGTTTTTT. Full variable domain (rest looked up from reference TRBV25-1 and TRBJ2-2): EADIYQTPRYLVIGTGKKITLECSQTMGHDKMYWYQQDPGMELHLIHYSYGVNSTEKGDLSSESTVSRIRTEHFPLTLESARPSHTSQYLCASSETRRNTGELFFGEGSRLTVL.

V usage is TRBV5-1 and J usage is TRBJ2-5, with 10 bases identical to TRBD2. The CDR3 sequence is 14 residues long. Losses at the gene ends were 4 bases for V and 4 bases for J; bases not matched to a gene: 4. Germline V lookup: CDR1 SGHRS, CDR2 YFSETQ. The CDR3 region is CASSLLAGSETQYF. The CDR3 region has the DNA TGCGCCAGCAGCCTACTAGCGGGGTCAGAGACCCAGTACTTC.

Comments on this clonotype: Given the absence of the conserved phenylalanine or tryptophan at the CDR3 end, a read error is likely. This rearrangement joins TRBV5-1 to TRBJ1-1; TRBD1 is a possible D gene (5 bases). The CDR3 consists of 15 residues. Germline CDR1 and CDR2: SGHRS and YFSETQ. V was trimmed by 4 bases and J by 1 base, leaving 14 bases between them. The CDR3 bases are TGCGCCAGCAGCATACAAGGGGCGACGAACACTGAAGCTTTCCTT. Translating gives CASSIQGATNTEAFL.

A remark on this clonotype: With a much larger clone just one base away, this may be a read error. V and J are TRBV6-5 and TRBJ2-2; 7 nucleotides agree with TRBD2. Trimming removed 2 bases from V and 2 bases from J; junction bases left unmatched: 5. The CDR3 spans 16 residues. The germline V gene encodes CDR1 MNHEY and CDR2 SVGAGI. The CDR3 loop reads CASSYDSGTNTGELFF. In DNA, the CDR3 is TGTGCCAGCAGTTACGACAGCGGGACTAACACCGGGGAGCTGTTTTTT.

The rearrangement links TRBV7-6 to TRBJ2-1; no definite D call. The germline gives CDR1 SGHVS, CDR2 FNYEAQ. The CDR3 covers 14 residues. V lost 3 bases, J lost 8 bases, and 14 bases lay in between. The CDR3 nucleotides read TGTGCCAGCAGCTTGATGGCCGGGTCGGATGAGCAGTTCTTC. Amino acids: CASSLMAGSDEQFF. Supplemented by reference TRBV7-6 and TRBJ2-1, the full variable domain reads GAGVSQSPRYKVTKRGQDVALRCDPISGHVSLYWYRQALGQGPEFLTYFNYEAQQDKSGLPNDRFSAERPEGSISTLTIQRTEQRDSAMYRCASSLMAGSDEQFFGPGTRLTVL.

The rearrangement links TRBV4-1 to TRBJ2-3; tentatively, D is TRBD2 (7 bases). The CDR3 has 13 amino acids. V shed 1 base and J shed 9 bases, with 11 bases lying between them. Germline assignment: CDR1 MGHRA and CDR2 YSYEKL. DNA for the CDR3: TGCGCCAGCAGCCAAGGGGAGGGGGGGACGCAGTATTTT. Its protein product is CASSQGEGGTQYF.

About this clonotype itself: A much larger clone differs by one base, so this may be a read error. V usage is TRBV5-1 and J usage is TRBJ2-2, with a weak D call TRBD2 (6 bases). The CDR3 contains 15 residues. Germline CDR1 and CDR2: SGHRS and YFSETQ. Written as DNA, the CDR3 is TGCGCCAGCAGCTGGAACTCGGCTTCCACCGGGGGGCTGTTTTTT. Its protein is CASSWNSASTGGLFF.

This clonotype appeared a single time. J is TRBJ1-4 and V is TRBV15; D gene uncertain. Germline CDR1 and CDR2: LNHNV and YYDKDF (reference sequence). The CDR3 totals 14 residues. Trimming cost V 3 bases and J 8 bases, with 13 bases left between them. CDR3 DNA sequence: TGTGCCACCAGCAGGGTAGCGGGAAAAGAAAAACTGTTTTTT. Translated: CATSRVAGKEKLFF.

There are many counts of this clonotype. This chain joins TRBV4-1 and TRBJ2-5, with 9 bases aligning to TRBD1. V was pared by 1 base and J by 3 bases, with 6 bases of the junction left unmatched. The CDR3 loop spans 16 amino acids. The germline CDR1 and CDR2 sequences are MGHRA and YSYEKL. DNA of the CDR3: TGCGCCAGCAGCCAAGTCGGGACAGGGATGAAAGAGACCCAGTACTTC. This encodes CASSQVGTGMKETQYF.

This chain links TRBV5-6 with TRBJ2-1, with D unresolved. With 1 base removed from V and 11 bases from J, the gap between germline ends came to 7 bases. The CDR3 length is 11 residues. CDR1 SGHDT and CDR2 YYEEEE come from the germline V gene. The CDR3 is CASSLSGKQFF. In DNA, the CDR3 is TGTGCCAGCAGCTTGTCTGGCAAGCAGTTCTTC.

The chain is built from TRBV19 and TRBJ2-1, with D possibly matching TRBD1 (6 bases). V lost 1 base to trimming and J lost 0 bases, with 7 bases between them. This CDR3 has 15 amino acids. Germline assignment: CDR1 LNHDA and CDR2 SQIVND (reference sequence). The CDR3 loop reads CASSIGTASYNEQFF. The CDR3 DNA reads as TGTGCCAGTAGTATAGGGACAGCCTCCTACAATGAGCAGTTCTTC.

A word on this clonotype: At one of its ends the junction is not consistent with the germline gene, which may arise from a read error. The chain uses TRBV5-4 and TRBJ2-7, with unresolved D. The CDR3 sequence is 15 residues long. Germline V CDR1 and CDR2: SGHNT, YYREEE (reference sequence). CDR3 loop: CTSSHPSLGAHEQYF. The CDR3, as DNA: TGTACCAGCAGCCACCCTTCGCTAGGCGCCCACGAGCAGTACTTC.

The chain is built from TRBV7-9 and TRBJ2-7; D is undetermined. Germline V gene sequence: CDR1 SEHNR, CDR2 FQNEAQ (reference sequence). V gave up 5 bases and J gave up 4 bases, with 9 bases separating them. This CDR3 contains 12 residues. For the CDR3, the DNA is TGTGCCAGCAGCGAGGTCGGGTACGAGCAGTACTTC. Protein product: CASSEVGYEQYF.

This clonotype was observed many times. The V and J genes are TRBV10-1 and TRBJ1-5; perhaps TRBD1 as D (6 bases). V shed 9 bases and J shed 0 bases, with 15 bases lying between them. The CDR3 consists of 15 residues. Germline CDR1 is WNHNN and CDR2 is SYGVQD (reference sequence). In DNA form, the CDR3 reads TGCGCCAGTCGGCGGGACACCTATAGCAATCAGCCCCAGCATTTT. Its translation is CASRRDTYSNQPQHF.

This clonotype occurred many times. The J gene is TRBJ2-5, the V gene TRBV6-1; D is ambiguous. Germline V lookup: CDR1 MNHNS, CDR2 SASEGT. The CDR3 loop spans 10 amino acids. Trimming left V 7 bases short and J 3 bases short, with 3 bases between. CDR3 loop: CASMEETQYF. Written as DNA, the CDR3 is TGTGCCAGCATGGAAGAGACCCAGTACTTC.

J is TRBJ1-4 and V is TRBV2, with 7 bases that match TRBD1. Germline CDR1 SNHLY, CDR2 FYNNEI. This CDR3 is built from 13 residues. V was clipped by 8 bases and J by 3 bases; unmatched bases: 3. CDR3 region: CASQGEPNEKLFF. The CDR3 DNA reads as TGTGCCAGCCAGGGGGAACCTAATGAAAAACTGTTTTTT. Full variable domain (outside the CDR3, taken from reference TRBV2 and TRBJ1-4): EPEVTQTPSHQVTQMGQEVILRCVPISNHLYFYWYRQILGQKVEFLVSFYNNEISEKSEIFDDQFSVERPDGSNFTLKIRSTKLEDSAMYFCASQGEPNEKLFFGSGTQLSVL.

This clonotype was observed at least ten times. The chain employs TRBV12-3 or TRBV12-4 and TRBJ1-4, with no clear D. The CDR3 runs 12 residues. The V end was cut by 6 bases, the J end by 7 bases, with 9 bases between. The CDR3 sequence is CASSGLGEKLFF. The CDR3 DNA is TGTGCCAGCAGCGGCCTGGGTGAAAAACTGTTTTTT.